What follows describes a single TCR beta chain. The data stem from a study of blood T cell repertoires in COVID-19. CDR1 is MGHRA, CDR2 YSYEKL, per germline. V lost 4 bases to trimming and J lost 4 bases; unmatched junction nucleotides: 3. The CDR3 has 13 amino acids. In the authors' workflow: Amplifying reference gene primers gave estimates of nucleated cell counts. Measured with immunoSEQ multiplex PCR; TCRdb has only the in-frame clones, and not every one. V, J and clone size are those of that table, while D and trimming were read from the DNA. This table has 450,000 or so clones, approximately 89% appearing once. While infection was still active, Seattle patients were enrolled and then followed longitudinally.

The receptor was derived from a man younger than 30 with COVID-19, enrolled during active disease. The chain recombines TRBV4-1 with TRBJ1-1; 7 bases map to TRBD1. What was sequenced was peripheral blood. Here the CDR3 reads CASSRGGGTEAFF. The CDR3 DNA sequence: TGCGCCAGCAGCCGAGGGGGCGGCACTGAAGCTTTCTTT.